This T cell receptor (beta chain) was documented in a study of early T cells in non-severe SARS-CoV-2 infection. Using its own MiXCR run on the 5' RACE reads, TCRdb lists one record per CDR3 protein. Found here are approximately 50,000 distinct CDR3 sequences, around 7.7% of them singletons; the top ten hold about 5.3%. The table lists this clonotype with a few counts. One end of the junction does not line up with germline, which may come from a read error. Germline-derived CDR1 and CDR2 are SGHTA and FQGNSA. This CDR3 spans 12 amino acids. The sequenced sample was whole blood. This clonotype was sampled from an adult who was a healthcare worker with PCR-confirmed SARS-CoV-2 infection or an uninfected control (not recorded which). The genes are TRBV7-2 and TRBJ1-3; D is possibly TRBD1 (6 bases). CDR3 region: CASSYSDSLLDF. The CDR3 DNA sequence: TGTGCCAGCAGCTACTCGGACAGTCTACTGGATTTT.